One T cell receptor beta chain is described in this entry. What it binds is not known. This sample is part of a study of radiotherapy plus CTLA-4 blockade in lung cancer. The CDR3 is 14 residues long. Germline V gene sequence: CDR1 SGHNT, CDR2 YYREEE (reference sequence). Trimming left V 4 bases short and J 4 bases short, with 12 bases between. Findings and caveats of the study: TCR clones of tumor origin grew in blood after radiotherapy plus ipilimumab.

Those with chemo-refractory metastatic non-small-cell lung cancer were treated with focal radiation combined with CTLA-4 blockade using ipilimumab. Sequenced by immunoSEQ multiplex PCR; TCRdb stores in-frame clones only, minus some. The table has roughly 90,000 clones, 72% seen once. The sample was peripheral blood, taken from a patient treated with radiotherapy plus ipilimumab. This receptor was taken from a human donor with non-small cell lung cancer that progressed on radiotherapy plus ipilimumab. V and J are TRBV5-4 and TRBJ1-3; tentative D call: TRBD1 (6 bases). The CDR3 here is CASSAQGRGNTIYF. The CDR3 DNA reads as TGTGCCAGCAGCGCCCAGGGGCGGGGAAACACCATATATTTT.